This T cell receptor beta chain was captured by sequencing in a study of shared clonotypes between healthy human individuals (dated by TCRdb to about 2020). Background for the entire study: A couple of women and three men aged 18 to 49 years were included in the cohort. For each donor, three plates each were used for CD4 naive and CD4 memory, two plates were used for CD8 naive, and one plate was used for CD8 memory. Blood TCR repertoires of about five healthy adults were deeply sequenced to estimate repertoire size and the extent of clonotype sharing between individuals. Libraries were prepared and TCR repertoires were sequenced by different laboratories using diverse techniques, in order to increase sequencing depth and limit assay-specific biases. Between about 0.8 and 9 billion PBMCs per donor were obtained by leukapheresis. Study-wide conclusions, independent of this receptor: Clonotypes shared by all four sorted-subset donors showed higher generation probabilities than non-shared clonotypes. Sampling was restricted to blood, and TCR repertoires in tissue are likely to differ from TCR repertoires in blood. When four donors were compared, the shared fraction of clonotypes was around 5% for naive CD4, over 3% for naive CD8, 2% to 2.5% for memory CD4, and roughly 0.43% for memory CD8. Naive subsets generally had larger estimated clonotype richness than memory subsets. Pairwise subsampling led to the expectation that sequencing depth would affect the degree of clonotype sharing among donors. Incomplete sequencing was indicated by rarefaction of sorted-subset datasets, despite the large sequencing depth. The genetic and exposure-history diversity represented was limited by the small number of donors.

TCR CDR3 regions were amplified from genomic DNA by multiplex PCR using the deep immunoSEQ assay. Extracted genomic DNA from each cell subset was spread evenly across all wells of several immunoSEQ 96-well plates, with each plate serving as a replicate. For sorted subsets, each replicate PCR was loaded with about 200 ng genomic DNA, equivalent to 30,000 to 35,000 T cell genomes. The purified libraries were quantified using a Qubit 3.0 fluorometer, sized with a Bioanalyzer 2100, and then quantified again using the KAPA Library Quantification kit. Every immunoSEQ 96-well plate was sequenced on a dedicated single-read 150-cycle Illumina NextSeq 550 flow cell. From the authors' description of their analysis: Because the immunoSEQ output included only junctional sequences and no quality scores, the filtering could not be the same as the filtering used for full-length reads. Sequences were annotated with PyIR, a Python wrapper for IgBLAST v1.9, and V/J genes and CDR3 were assigned using IMGT germline references. Any read was removed if the V/J assignment was weak (E-value above 1e-6), the CDR3 was missing, or the read contained stop codons, out-of-frame junctions, or ambiguous translated residues. A V3J clonotype was defined by an identical inferred V gene, J gene, and CDR3 amino acid sequence. To compute the percentage overlap between repertoires, the number of shared unique clonotypes was divided by the size of the smaller repertoire. RTK rarefaction, the Chao1 estimator, and Recon v2.1 estimates of unobserved clonotypes were used to assess repertoire richness. OLGA was used to compute generation probabilities for all TCRbeta clonotypes that the gDNA method yielded from several donors. This is the immuneACCESS table as TCRdb keeps it, with only in-frame sequences that have V and J called. A part of the clones is gone; compared with another copy, unresolved V genes explain less than half, and the rest is unexplained. Clone size and the V and J calls come from that table; the DNA yielded D and trimming. This sample gives approximately 840,000 clones in total; 90% to 97% of them show up just once. The ten largest clones add up to about 0.21% of the sample.

CD8 naive samples were CD45RO-negative cells positively selected for CCR7, giving a CD45RA+CCR7+ population that excluded TemRA cells. Healthy HIV-negative adults with no recently reported acute infections or vaccinations were included as donors. Every donor was a Caucasian adult living in Nashville, Tennessee, USA. After blood collection by leukapheresis, PBMCs were isolated using Ficoll-Histopaque density gradient centrifugation and then cryopreserved in the vapor phase of liquid nitrogen. Analytical flow cytometry was used to check the purity and quantity of each magnetically sorted T cell population. From each sorted fraction, genomic DNA was isolated and quantified by UV absorbance on a Nanodrop 2000c. A note on this clone: The specificity of this receptor is unknown. Nothing much larger sits one base from this clone, and base qualities are not available.

Taken from the germline V gene (reference sequence), the CDR1 and CDR2 loops are LNHNV and YYDKDF. CDR3 length: 16 amino acids, cysteine to phenylalanine. Just the 48-base CDR3 DNA is kept, in frame starting at base 1. V is pruned by 0 bases and J by 4 bases, leaving 3 bases of the junction without a gene match. The sample taken for sequencing was naive CD8+ T cells sorted from blood. The label giving this sample's cell subset or site can be read as: CD45RA+CCR7+. The TCR originated in a man younger than 40 in good health. In this chain, TRBV15 is recombined with TRBJ2-2, with 9 bases matching TRBD1. The CDR3 in this case is CATSREATGGTGELFF. The DNA reads TGTGCCACCAGCAGAGAGGCGACAGGGGGCACCGGGGAGCTGTTTTTT.